Below are 16 T cell receptor beta chains sequenced from a single sample in a study of cytomegalovirus exposure and HLA in healthy donors. In the PCR, 60 Vbeta and 13 Jbeta primers were used. The data were produced by immunoSEQ multiplex PCR, yet TCRdb's version contains in-frame clones alone and is incomplete. In the table there are 150,000 or so clones, approximately 80% of which are singletons. Sequencing was carried out using PBMCs. The receptors shown here come from a woman in her thirties or forties in good health and CMV-seronegative.

The chain's CDR3 is CASSPGTGGQETQYF. The CDR3 DNA reads TGTGCCAGCAGCCCGGGGACAGGGGGTCAAGAGACCCAGTACTTC. The chain combines TRBV5-8 with TRBJ2-5; 11 bases agree with TRBD1. After removal of 4 bases from V and 2 bases from J, the junction contained 4 bases not matched to a gene. Germline assignment: CDR1 SGHTS and CDR2 YDEGEE. There are 15 residues in the CDR3.

This clone appeared a few times. The chain couples TRBV6-5 to TRBJ1-5, with 7 bases identical to TRBD1. J lost 2 bases, V lost 2 bases, and 3 bases had no gene match. The CDR3 totals 15 residues. CDR1 is MNHEY and CDR2 is SVGAGI in the germline V gene. The CDR3 DNA reads as TGTGCCAGCAGTTACATAGGGGGCGGCAATCAGCCCCAGCATTTT. Encoded protein: CASSYIGGGNQPQHF.

The chain carries TRBV5-1 and TRBJ2-5, with TRBD2 identical over 13 bases. This CDR3 has 17 residues. The trim removed 3 bases at V and 1 base at J, leaving 6 bases unmatched. Germline V lookup: CDR1 SGHRS, CDR2 YFSETQ. CDR3 sequence: CASSSGLAGKFQETQYF. The DNA for the CDR3 is TGCGCCAGCAGCTCGGGACTAGCGGGGAAGTTCCAAGAGACCCAGTACTTC. Full variable domain (remainder filled in from reference TRBV5-1 and TRBJ2-5): KAGVTQTPRYLIKTRGQQVTLSCSPISGHRSVSWYQQTPGQGLQFLFEYFSETQRNKGNFPGRFSGRQFSNSRSEMNVSTLELGDSALYLCASSSGLAGKFQETQYFGPGTRLLVL.

J is TRBJ2-7 and V is TRBV7-8; D gene unclear. CDR1 is SGHVS and CDR2 is FQNEAQ in the germline V gene. CDR3 length: 11 amino acids. V dropped 4 bases and J dropped 7 bases, with 8 bases sitting between them. The CDR3 loop is CASSSPREQYF. Written as DNA, the CDR3 is TGTGCCAGCAGCTCCCCGCGGGAGCAGTACTTC.

This chain uses TRBV6-5 with TRBJ2-1; 11 bases are shared with TRBD2. From germline, CDR1 is MNHEY and CDR2 SVGAGI. V dropped 1 base and J dropped 7; count of bases not matched to a gene: 3. The CDR3 loop spans 15 amino acids. The CDR3 bases are TGTGCCAGCAGTTACTTAGCGGGAGGGGGGAATGAGCAGTTCTTC. Residues: CASSYLAGGGNEQFF.

The rearrangement joins TRBV11-3 to TRBJ2-1; 12 nucleotides line up with TRBD2. The CDR3 runs 15 residues. Germline CDR1 is SGHNT and CDR2 is YENEEA. The junction had 7 bases not matched to a gene; V was cut back by 5 bases and J by 8 bases. CDR3 residues: CASSDLAGGTHEQFF. CDR3 DNA: TGTGCCAGCAGCGATCTAGCGGGAGGGACCCATGAGCAGTTCTTC.

This clone was found once. This is likely a read error, given that the CDR3 carries no conserved phenylalanine or tryptophan at its end. The V call is TRBV5-6, the J call TRBJ1-4, with no clear D. Germline loops: CDR1 SGHDT, CDR2 YYEEEE. Trimming removed 0 bases at V and 8 bases at J, with 11 bases between. CDR3 length: 14 residues. The CDR3: CASSLVGEGEKLFV. The CDR3 nucleotides read TGTGCCAGCAGCTTGGTCGGGGAGGGCGAAAAACTGTTTGTT.

This chain links TRBV27 with TRBJ2-2; D uncertain. This CDR3 contains 14 residues. The V end was cut by 3 bases, the J end by 6 bases, with 11 bases between. Per germline, CDR1 MNHEY and CDR2 SMNVEV (reference sequence). The CDR3 DNA sequence: TGTGCCAGCAGTTTTAACGGGTTTCCCGGGGAGCTGTTTTTT. This sequence encodes CASSFNGFPGELFF.

The chain links TRBV7-2 to TRBJ2-3; no definite D call. The CDR3 has 16 residues. Trimming took 2 bases from V and 5 from J, leaving 17 bases between them. Germline loops: CDR1 SGHTA, CDR2 FQGNSA. The CDR3 loop is CASSLFVHTSGDTQYF. CDR3 DNA sequence: TGTGCCAGCAGCTTATTCGTGCATACCTCGGGAGATACGCAGTATTTT.

This clone was recorded only once. V usage is TRBV5-4 and J usage is TRBJ1-5, with TRBD1 as a possible D gene (5 bases). Per germline, CDR1 SGHNT and CDR2 YYREEE (reference sequence). The CDR3 extends over 15 amino acids. Trimming took 4 bases from V and 5 from J, leaving 16 bases between them. The CDR3 DNA reads TGTGCCAGCAGCACCTCATCAGGGATCGATCAGCCCCAGCATTTT. It codes for CASSTSSGIDQPQHF.

In its sample, this clone was seen once. The chain employs TRBV6-6 and TRBJ2-7; 9 bases fit TRBD1. The CDR3 is 15 residues long. The ends lost 6 bases at V and 0 bases at J; junction bases unmatched: 6. Germline CDR1 reads MNHNY; CDR2 reads SVGAGI (reference sequence). The CDR3 protein is CASSSADRGSYEQYF. The CDR3 DNA sequence: TGTGCCAGCAGCTCGGCGGACAGGGGCTCCTACGAGCAGTACTTC.

V is TRBV9 and J is TRBJ1-1; 7 bases are a match to TRBD1. The CDR3 consists of 14 residues. J lost 5 bases, V lost 2 bases, and 6 bases had no gene match. The germline gives CDR1 SGDLS, CDR2 YYNGEE. In DNA, the CDR3 is TGTGCCAGCAGCGTGGCACAGGGGATAACTGAAGCTTTCTTT. Translating it yields CASSVAQGITEAFF.

The chain uses TRBV28 and TRBJ1-1; D unresolved. The CDR3 has 13 amino acids. Per the germline V gene, CDR1 is MDHEN and CDR2 is SYDVKM. V shed 5 bases and J shed 3 bases, with 10 bases lying between them. The CDR3 protein is CASSLREDTEAFF. The CDR3 coding sequence is TGTGCCAGCAGTCTCCGGGAGGACACTGAAGCTTTCTTT.

The chain uses TRBV6-5 and TRBJ2-7, with 11 bases that match TRBD2. The CDR3 consists of 15 residues. J gave up 3 bases and V 2 bases, and 3 bases lay outside the gene matches. Per germline, CDR1 MNHEY and CDR2 SVGAGI. CDR3 nucleotides: TGTGCCAGCAGTTACGGAACTAGCGGGAGCTACGAGCAGTACTTC. This encodes CASSYGTSGSYEQYF.

The rearrangement links TRBV19 to TRBJ1-1; D remains unclear. The CDR3 runs 13 residues. Germline V lookup: CDR1 LNHDA, CDR2 SQIVND (reference sequence). With 7 bases removed from V and 1 base from J, the gap between germline ends came to 10 bases. The CDR3 bases are TGTGCCAGTACCGCGGGCTCGAACACTGAAGCTTTCTTT. As protein: CASTAGSNTEAFF.

The chain joins TRBV6-5 to TRBJ2-1, with TRBD1 identical over 7 bases. The CDR3 covers 15 residues. The V gene end was trimmed by 0 bases and the J gene end by 2 bases; junction bases not matched to a gene: 1. The germline CDR1 and CDR2 sequences are MNHEY and SVGAGI. The CDR3: CASSYSRGPYNEQFF. Written as DNA, the CDR3 is TGTGCCAGCAGTTACTCGAGGGGGCCCTACAATGAGCAGTTCTTC.